The clone carrying this T cell receptor (beta chain) was seen a few times. What it recognizes is unknown. The isolated RNA, all of it, was reverse transcribed, so expressed TCRB transcripts were what got sequenced. Sequencing was performed with immunoSEQ multiplex PCR; in TCRdb, only in-frame clones are kept and a portion is missing. The profile shows 500,000 to 650,000 clones, 12% of them singletons. The data are from a study of beta chain features in type 1 diabetes. Study observations and caveats: Lower insertion and higher deletion counts appeared at VDJ junctions in type 1 diabetes patients. Shorter TCRB CDR3s, moderately but significantly so, marked every one of the four CD4+ subsets in Type 1 diabetes patients. Cells with high TCR expression could be over-represented when cDNA is sequenced.

V lost 3 bases and J lost 4, with 7 bases in between. The CDR3 runs 13 residues. Germline-derived CDR1 and CDR2 are LGHNA and YNFKEQ. This receptor was obtained from a man younger than 40 with type 1 diabetes. The J gene is TRBJ2-1, the V gene TRBV4-2; D call uncertain. Sequencing used naive CD4+ T cells from blood. CDR3 amino acids: CASSQGDYNEQFF. DNA for the CDR3: TGTGCCAGCAGCCAGGGCGATTACAATGAGCAGTTCTTC.